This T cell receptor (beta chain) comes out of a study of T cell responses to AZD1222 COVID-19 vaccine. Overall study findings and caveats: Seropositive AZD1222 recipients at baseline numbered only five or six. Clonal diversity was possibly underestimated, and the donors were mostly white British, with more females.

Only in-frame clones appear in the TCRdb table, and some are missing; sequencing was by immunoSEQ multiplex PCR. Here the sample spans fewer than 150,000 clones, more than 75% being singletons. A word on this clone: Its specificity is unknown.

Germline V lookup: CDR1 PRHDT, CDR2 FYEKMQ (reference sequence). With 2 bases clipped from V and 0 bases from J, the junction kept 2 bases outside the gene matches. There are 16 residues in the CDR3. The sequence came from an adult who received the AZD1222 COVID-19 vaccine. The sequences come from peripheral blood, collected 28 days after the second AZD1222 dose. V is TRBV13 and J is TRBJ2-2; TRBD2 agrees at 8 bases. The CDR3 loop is CASSLPGGTNTGELFF. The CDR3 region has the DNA TGTGCCAGCAGCTTACCGGGGGGGACGAACACCGGGGAGCTGTTTTTT.